This TCR beta chain was profiled in a study of Graves' ophthalmopathy and Graves' hyperthyroidism. Trimming removed 6 bases at V and 8 bases at J, with 14 bases between. The CDR3 has 13 amino acids. Germline CDR1 reads DFQATT; CDR2 reads SNEGSKA (reference sequence). Scientists amplified the TCR beta CDR3 regions from RNA transcripts. A first-round RT-PCR used HTBI primers, followed by a second-round multiplex PCR. TCRdb reanalysed the multiplex PCR reads using MiXCR and keeps one entry per CDR3 protein. Of 600,000 to 950,000 distinct CDR3 sequences listed, 35% to 50% are singletons. The TCR originated in an adult man with Graves' ophthalmopathy. Sequenced: peripheral blood. The V and J genes are TRBV20-1 and TRBJ1-6, with D perhaps TRBD1 (5 bases). CDR3: CSATSRGDSPLHF. CDR3 coding DNA: TGCAGTGCAACTTCCCGGGGGGATTCACCCCTCCACTTT.